Presented here are 14 T cell receptor beta chains from one specimen sequenced in a study of blood T cells in healthy people across ages. Using a J-beta primer mix together with a sample-barcoded 5' primer, a second PCR was run for roughly 6 to 11 cycles. MiXCR, run by TCRdb on the 5' RACE reads, gives a single entry per CDR3 protein. The data hold about 670,000 distinct CDR3 sequences, with about 51% observed a single time. Material: blood. Receptors originate from a woman of 80 years or more in good health.

As concerns this clonotype: A read error may be the cause here, since a much bigger clone is one base away. The chain recombines TRBV3-1 with TRBJ2-7; D perhaps matches TRBD2 (5 bases). CDR1 is LGHDT and CDR2 is YNNKEL in the germline V gene (reference sequence). The CDR3 is made up of 14 amino acids. Here the CDR3 reads CTSSQELGSYEQYF. DNA of the CDR3: TGTACCAGCAGCCAAGAACTAGGGTCCTACGAGCAGTACTTC.

J is TRBJ2-1 and V is TRBV5-1; TRBD2 agrees at 7 bases. J gave up 6 bases and V 0 bases, and 9 bases lay outside the gene matches. There are 16 residues in the CDR3. The germline V gene encodes CDR1 SGHRS and CDR2 YFSETQ. The DNA for the CDR3 is TGCGCCAGCAGCTTGGGAGCGTCTAGCGGATCCAATGAGCAGTTCTTC. It yields the protein CASSLGASSGSNEQFF.

This clonotype has only a few counts. The V and J genes are TRBV7-3 and TRBJ2-2, with TRBD1 matching over 9 bases. V trimming: 5 bases; J trimming: 4 bases; junction bases outside the gene matches: 5. CDR1 and CDR2 from the germline V gene are SGHTA and FQGTGA. This CDR3 comprises 15 residues. CDR3 bases: TGTGCCAGCAGCATGGGGACAGGGATCACCGGGGAGCTGTTTTTT. Amino acids: CASSMGTGITGELFF.

The rearrangement joins TRBV5-1 to TRBJ2-7; 7 nucleotides align to TRBD1. The V and J ends lost 4 bases and 1 base, in that order; junction bases with no gene match: 8. This CDR3 region has 15 residues. CDR1 SGHRS and CDR2 YFSETQ come from the germline V gene. The CDR3 nucleotides read TGCGCCAGCAGCCCAGGGACAGTAGGGTCCTACGAGCAGTACTTC. It encodes CASSPGTVGSYEQYF.

The gene calls are TRBV5-1 and TRBJ1-4; 10 bases agree with TRBD1. Trimming at V came to 4 bases and at J to 7 bases, leaving 4 bases not matched to a gene. Germline V gene lookup returns CDR1 SGHRS and CDR2 YFSETQ. CDR3 size: 14 residues. The CDR3 region has the DNA TGCGCCAGCAGCACCGGGACAGGGGTTGAAAAACTGTTTTTT. Translated, it gives CASSTGTGVEKLFF. The variable domain in full, completed from reference TRBV5-1 and TRBJ1-4, reads KAGVTQTPRYLIKTRGQQVTLSCSPISGHRSVSWYQQTPGQGLQFLFEYFSETQRNKGNFPGRFSGRQFSNSRSEMNVSTLELGDSALYLCASSTGTGVEKLFFGSGTQLSVL.

This chain uses TRBV28 with TRBJ2-7; D is undetermined. The CDR3 runs 10 residues. V lost 4 bases, J lost 12 bases, and 10 bases lay in between. In germline, CDR1 is MDHEN, CDR2 SYDVKM. DNA of the CDR3: TGTGCCAGCAGTTCCAGCTTCGCGTACTTC. Translated, it gives CASSSSFAYF.

This clonotype has a handful of counts. The rearrangement uses TRBV20-1 and TRBJ2-5, with TRBD1 matching 7 bases. Trimming cost V 5 bases and J 1 base; bases outside gene matches: 7. CDR1 and CDR2 (germline): DFQATT, SNEGSKA (reference sequence). The CDR3 has 14 residues. The CDR3 DNA reads TGCAGTGCTCCCCGACAGGGAAGCCAAGAGACCCAGTACTTC. Translating it yields CSAPRQGSQETQYF.

On this clonotype itself: This may arise from a read error, as a much more abundant clone is one base away. The genes are TRBV3-1 and TRBJ2-3; the match to TRBD2 covers 12 bases. This CDR3 has 16 residues. Germline CDR1 and CDR2: LGHDT and YNNKEL (reference sequence). The CDR3 DNA follows: TGTGCCAGCAGCCTTCGGACTAGCGGGGTAACAGATATGCAGTATTTT. Amino acids: CASSLRTSGVTDMQYF.

This clonotype was observed at least ten times. The J gene is TRBJ2-7, the V gene TRBV3-1; the match to TRBD1 covers 7 bases. The junction had 4 bases not matched to a gene; V was cut back by 4 bases and J by 4 bases. This CDR3 is built from 13 residues. Germline assignment: CDR1 LGHDT and CDR2 YNNKEL (reference sequence). The CDR3 protein is CASSPGDSYEQYF. The CDR3 DNA reads as TGTGCCAGCAGCCCAGGGGACAGTTACGAGCAGTACTTC.

The chain combines TRBV29-1 with TRBJ2-3, with 8 positions matching TRBD2. V shed 7 bases, J shed 5 bases, and the junction held 2 bases outside the gene matches. Germline-derived CDR1 and CDR2 are SQVTM and ANQGSEA. This CDR3 is built from 11 residues. CDR3 in amino acids: CSDGGVDTQYF. The CDR3 DNA is TGCAGCGACGGGGGGGTAGATACGCAGTATTTT.

This clonotype appeared a few times. The chain is built from TRBV7-9 and TRBJ1-1; TRBD1 agrees at 9 bases. V shed 6 bases, J shed 3 bases, and the junction held 8 bases outside the gene matches. The CDR3 runs 15 residues. Germline V lookup: CDR1 SEHNR, CDR2 FQNEAQ (reference sequence). CDR3 residues: CASRPQGAGDTEAFF. The CDR3 coding sequence is TGTGCCAGCAGGCCACAGGGGGCGGGAGACACTGAAGCTTTCTTT.

A single count supports this clonotype. V is TRBV2 and J is TRBJ2-2, with D tentatively TRBD1 (5 bases). The germline V gene encodes CDR1 SNHLY and CDR2 FYNNEI. This CDR3 has 14 amino acids. The V and J ends lost 7 bases and 5 bases respectively, with 14 bases between them. Here the CDR3 reads CASKSQGITGELFF. In DNA, the CDR3 is TGTGCCAGCAAATCCCAGGGAATAACCGGGGAGCTGTTTTTT.

This sequence joins TRBV10-3 and TRBJ2-1; D unresolved. The CDR3 spans 14 residues. Germline V gene lookup returns CDR1 ENHRY and CDR2 SYGVKD. Trimming took off 3 bases at V and 6 bases at J, with 12 bases between the two ends. CDR3 DNA: TGTGCCATCAGTGATCCCGACGGATTCAATGAGCAGTTCTTC. Residues: CAISDPDGFNEQFF.

This clonotype was counted at least ten times. J is TRBJ2-5 and V is TRBV18; D gene uncertain. V shed 0 bases and J shed 5 bases, with 7 bases lying between them. There are 13 residues in the CDR3. CDR1 and CDR2 (germline): KGHSH, LQKENI. CDR3 loop: CASSPPIFETQYF. CDR3 in DNA: TGTGCCAGCTCACCACCAATCTTCGAGACCCAGTACTTC.